A single sample gave rise to the 9 T cell receptor beta chains below, sequenced in a study of low-dose radiotherapy and immunotherapy resistance in tumors. First-strand cDNA used TRAV- and TRBV-specific primers, covering alpha and beta chains. With a constant-region primer and a V-primer adapter, TCRs were subjected to approximately 20 PCR cycles of amplification. TCRdb processed the reads anew with MiXCR; each CDR3 protein has one entry. This sample yields 95,000 to 100,000 distinct CDR3 sequences, of which more than 20% are seen a single time; approximately 4% belongs to the top ten. Indicated time point: after trial treatment. Treatment meaning: LDRT plus nivolumab, ipilimumab, low-dose cyclophosphamide and aspirin (RACIN trial). Material: PBMCs, obtained after low-dose radiotherapy plus immunotherapy. The source is a male donor with prostate cancer.

This clonotype occurred a few times. The chain couples TRBV6-2 or TRBV6-3 to TRBJ2-6; D call uncertain. With 7 bases removed from V and 0 bases from J, the gap between germline ends came to 10 bases. Germline V gene data show CDR1 as MNHEY and CDR2 as SVGEGT. The CDR3 consists of 15 residues. The CDR3 loop reads CASTDARSGANVLTF. CDR3 coding DNA: TGTGCCAGCACGGACGCCCGCTCTGGGGCCAACGTCCTGACTTTC.

The sample holds many counts of this clonotype. This sequence joins TRBV2 and TRBJ1-1; D gene ambiguous. Trimming pared 5 bases from V and 1 base from J, leaving 5 bases between. Germline CDR1 and CDR2: SNHLY and FYNNEI. CDR3 size: 12 residues. Here the CDR3 reads CASSSANTEAFF. For the CDR3, the DNA is TGTGCCAGCAGTTCGGCGAACACTGAAGCTTTCTTT. The entire variable domain, with the rest obtained from reference TRBV2 and TRBJ1-1, is as follows: EPEVTQTPSHQVTQMGQEVILRCVPISNHLYFYWYRQILGQKVEFLVSFYNNEISEKSEIFDDQFSVERPDGSNFTLKIRSTKLEDSAMYFCASSSANTEAFFGQGTRLTVV.

The sample holds many counts of this clonotype. The V gene is TRBV29-1, the J gene TRBJ2-7; D gene uncertain. CDR1 is SQVTM, CDR2 ANQGSEA, per germline. This CDR3 spans 11 amino acids. The V and J ends lost 6 bases and 3 bases respectively, with 9 bases between them. CDR3 nucleotide sequence: TGCAGCGTAACCAGTGGCTACGAGCAGTACTTC. This encodes CSVTSGYEQYF.

At least ten counts were recorded for this clonotype. This chain joins TRBV6-2 or TRBV6-3 and TRBJ1-2; TRBD1 aligns across 8 bases. V trimming: 5 bases; J trimming: 4 bases; junction bases outside the gene matches: 3. CDR3 size: 13 residues. The germline V gene has CDR1 MNHEY and CDR2 SVGEGT. The CDR3 protein is CASSDRGVYGYTF. CDR3 coding DNA: TGTGCCAGCAGTGACAGGGGTGTCTATGGCTACACCTTC.

The V gene is TRBV7-2, the J gene TRBJ2-1; 9 positions agree with TRBD2. V was clipped by 5 bases and J by 2 bases; unmatched bases: 7. The germline V gene has CDR1 SGHTA and CDR2 FQGNSA. The CDR3 extends over 16 amino acids. The CDR3 DNA sequence: TGTGCCAGCAGCCAAGTAGCGGGGGTGACCTACAATGAGCAGTTCTTC. Translation gives CASSQVAGVTYNEQFF.

This clonotype was found many times. The chain is built from TRBV19 and TRBJ2-7, with 10 bases fitting TRBD1. This CDR3 has 18 residues. Trimming at V came to 1 base and at J to 3 bases, leaving 12 bases not matched to a gene. Germline V gives CDR1 LNHDA, CDR2 SQIVND (reference sequence). CDR3 sequence: CASSIGPLTGGGFYEQYF. The CDR3 DNA sequence: TGTGCCAGTAGTATAGGGCCCCTGACAGGGGGCGGATTCTACGAGCAGTACTTC.

To note about this clonotype: This clone may be a read error of a much larger clone one base away. V is TRBV14 and J is TRBJ2-7; TRBD2 agrees at 10 bases. This CDR3 contains 14 residues. J gave up 7 bases and V 10 bases, and 13 bases lay outside the gene matches. Germline V gene lookup returns CDR1 SGHDN and CDR2 FVKESK. CDR3 in DNA: TGTGCCAACAGAGGAGCGGGGGGGCCACTGGAGCAGTACTTC. It encodes CANRGAGGPLEQYF.

This clonotype was seen at least ten times. The germline gene is not matched at one end of the junction; a read error may be the cause. This rearrangement joins TRBV12-3 or TRBV12-4 to TRBJ1-1, with 7 bases aligning to TRBD1. This CDR3 contains 15 residues. The CDR3 reads CASSLRQGRGTEVFF. DNA of the CDR3: TGTGCCAGCAGTTTAAGACAGGGAAGAGGGACTGAAGTTTTCTTT.

This clonotype showed up many times. The V gene is TRBV19, the J gene TRBJ2-5; D gene uncertain. The V end was cut by 5 bases, the J end by 1 base, with 11 bases between. In germline, CDR1 is LNHDA, CDR2 SQIVND (reference sequence). This CDR3 has 14 residues. The DNA for the CDR3 is TGTGCCAGTAGTGCCCCAGGCATCCAAGAGACCCAGTACTTC. Protein product: CASSAPGIQETQYF.